This T cell receptor (beta chain) was recorded in a study of OX40 agonist ivuxolimab in advanced cancers. Broadly, across the study: Ivuxolimab was an agonistic, fully human IgG2 monoclonal antibody directed against OX40 (CD134), a costimulatory receptor. Intravenous ivuxolimab was administered to patients every 2 weeks at six dose levels: 0.01, 0.1, 0.3, 1.5, 3 and 10 mg/kg. Of the approximately 53 patients in dose escalation, 19 had hepatocellular carcinoma, about 15 had melanoma, 9 had renal cell carcinoma and 9 had head and neck cancer. In the dose-escalation cohort, roughly four fifths of patients were male, and the mean age was roughly 60 years, with a range of about 23 to 90. Patients were allowed to have had prior anti-PD-1, anti-PD-L1 or anti-CTLA-4 therapy, and roughly 40% of the dose-escalation patients had been treated with checkpoint inhibitors. Three dose-escalation patients achieved partial responses, one with hepatocellular carcinoma and two with cutaneous melanoma. The point of sequencing TCRbeta in the periphery was to test whether ivuxolimab changed TCR sequence diversity and drove clonal T-cell expansion. The paper covers the monotherapy dose-escalation part of the phase I ivuxolimab trial, which included N ≈ 54 patients. Overall study results and their limits: After ivuxolimab, more expanded clones were found on average in CD8+ T cells than in CD4+ T cells. In the 0.1-3.0 mg/kg groups, partial responders were among the patients with the lowest normalized peripheral clonal expansion, particularly in CD8+ T cells. Low levels of normalized T-cell clonal expansion were also shown by some nonresponding patients. At doses of 0.1 to 3.0 mg/kg, clonal expansion of both CD4+ and CD8+ T cells in blood was seen between baseline and week 6. The antigen specificity of the peripheral T cells that underwent clonal expansion was not determined.

A note on this clone: The specificity of this receptor is unknown. Base qualities are not recorded, but no much larger clone differs from it by a single base.

From the cysteine up to the phenylalanine, the CDR3 has a length of 14 residues. The DNA shown is the 42-base CDR3, in frame from base 1. The germline V gene (reference sequence) sets CDR1 to SGHNT and CDR2 to YYREEE. The junction carries 16 bases between V and J, which are trimmed by 3 bases and 6 bases respectively. Patients with autoimmune disease history or receiving systemic immunosuppression were excluded from the trial. In every dose cohort, peripheral blood was drawn for TCR sequencing at baseline, cycle 4 day 1, and cycle 7 day 1. The samples were taken from a phase I, first-in-human, multicenter, open-label dose-escalation trial of ivuxolimab. Adults with locally advanced or metastatic melanoma, renal cell carcinoma, hepatocellular carcinoma or head and neck squamous cell carcinoma were enrolled in the trial. CD4+ and CD8+ T cells were sorted separately from peripheral blood before TCR sequencing.

Genomic DNA was extracted from sorted cells for sequencing of the TCRbeta CDR3 region. The immunoSEQ Assay was used to sequence the TCRbeta CDR3 regions. As stored in TCRdb, this immuneACCESS dataset retains in-frame rearrangements with V and J assigned. A fraction of the clones does not appear; measured against another copy, unresolved V genes explain less than half of the discrepancy, and the remainder lacks a known reason. A total of roughly 12,000 clones appear in this sample, around nine tenths of them only once. Of the sample, 49% is held by the ten largest clones. This sample comprised CD4+ or CD8+ T cells sorted from blood, obtained in a trial of the OX40 agonist ivuxolimab. Recombination linked TRBV5-4 to TRBJ2-7; TRBD1 could be the D gene, as 6 bases match. The sequence came from an adult with an advanced solid tumor such as melanoma, head and neck, liver or kidney cancer. The DNA sequence is as follows: TGTGCCAGCAGCTGGGGACAAGCTCTCGGCGAGCAGTACTTC. Its product reads: CASSWGQALGEQYF.